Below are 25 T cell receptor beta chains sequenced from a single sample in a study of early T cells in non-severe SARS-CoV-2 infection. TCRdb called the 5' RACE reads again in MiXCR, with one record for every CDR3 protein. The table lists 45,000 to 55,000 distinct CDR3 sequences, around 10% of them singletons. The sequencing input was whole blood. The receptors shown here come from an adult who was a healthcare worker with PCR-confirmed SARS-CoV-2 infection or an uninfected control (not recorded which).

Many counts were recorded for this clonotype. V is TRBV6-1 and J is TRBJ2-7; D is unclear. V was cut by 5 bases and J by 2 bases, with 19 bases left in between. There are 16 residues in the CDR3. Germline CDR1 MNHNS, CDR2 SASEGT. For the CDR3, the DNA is TGTGCCAGCAGTCCGATCGGGTCCAGCGTCCCCTACGAGCAGTACTTC. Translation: CASSPIGSSVPYEQYF.

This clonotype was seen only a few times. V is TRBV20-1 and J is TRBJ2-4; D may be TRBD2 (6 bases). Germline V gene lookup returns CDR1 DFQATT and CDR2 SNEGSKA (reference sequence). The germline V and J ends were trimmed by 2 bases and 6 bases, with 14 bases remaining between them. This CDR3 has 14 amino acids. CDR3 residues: CSARMPGLTNIQYF. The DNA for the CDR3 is TGCAGTGCTAGAATGCCGGGACTGACAAACATTCAGTACTTC.

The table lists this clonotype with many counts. CDR3 in DNA: TGTGCCAGCAGCTTAGTAAGAGGGCTAGCGGGAGTGGTAAATGAGCAGTTCTTC. Its translation is CASSLVRGLAGVVNEQFF. The J gene is TRBJ2-1, the V gene TRBV13; 10 bases are a match to TRBD2. CDR1 is PRHDT and CDR2 is FYEKMQ in the germline V gene (reference sequence). The CDR3 contains 18 residues. With V trimmed by 1 base and J by 7 bases, 13 bases remained unmatched.

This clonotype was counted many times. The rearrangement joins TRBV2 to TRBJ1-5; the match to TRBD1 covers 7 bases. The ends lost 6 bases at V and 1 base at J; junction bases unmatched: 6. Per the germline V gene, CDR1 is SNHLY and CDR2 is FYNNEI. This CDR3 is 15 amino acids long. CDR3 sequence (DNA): TGTGCCAGCAGCGCCCAGGGGGACAGCAATCAGCCCCAGCATTTT. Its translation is CASSAQGDSNQPQHF.

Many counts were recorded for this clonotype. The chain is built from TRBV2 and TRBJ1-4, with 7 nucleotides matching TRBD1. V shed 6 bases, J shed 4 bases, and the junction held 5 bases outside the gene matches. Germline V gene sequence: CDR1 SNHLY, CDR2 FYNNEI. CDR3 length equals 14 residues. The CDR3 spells CASSWGQNNEKLFF. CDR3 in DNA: TGTGCCAGCAGCTGGGGACAGAATAATGAAAAACTGTTTTTT.

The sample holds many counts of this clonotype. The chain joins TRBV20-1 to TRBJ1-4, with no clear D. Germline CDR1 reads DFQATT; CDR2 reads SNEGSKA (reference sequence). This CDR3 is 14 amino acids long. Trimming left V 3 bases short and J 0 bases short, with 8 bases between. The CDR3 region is CSARAKATNEKLFF. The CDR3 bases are TGCAGTGCTAGGGCCAAAGCAACTAATGAAAAACTGTTTTTT.

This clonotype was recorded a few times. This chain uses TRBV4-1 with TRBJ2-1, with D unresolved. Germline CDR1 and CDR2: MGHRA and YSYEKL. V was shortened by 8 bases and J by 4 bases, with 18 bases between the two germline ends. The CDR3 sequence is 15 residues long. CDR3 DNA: TGCGCCAGCCACCCGGTATACTCTCGGTACAATGAGCAGTTCTTC. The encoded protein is CASHPVYSRYNEQFF.

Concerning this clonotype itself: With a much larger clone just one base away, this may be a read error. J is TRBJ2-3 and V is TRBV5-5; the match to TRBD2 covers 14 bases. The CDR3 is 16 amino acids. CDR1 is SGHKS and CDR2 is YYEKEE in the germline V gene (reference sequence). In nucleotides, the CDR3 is TGTGCCGGCAGCCCCGGACTAGCGGGAGGCCCAGATACGCAGTATTTT. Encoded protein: CAGSPGLAGGPDTQYF. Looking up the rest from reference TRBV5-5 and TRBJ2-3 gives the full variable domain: DAGVTQSPTHLIKTRGQQVTLRCSPISGHKSVSWYQQVLGQGPQFIFQYYEKEERGRGNFPDRFSARQFPNYSSELNVNALLLGDSALYLCAGSPGLAGGPDTQYFGPGTRLTVL.

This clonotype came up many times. The CDR3 coding sequence is TGTGCCAGCAGTCGGGGACAGGGCAATGAGCAGTTCTTC. This gives the protein CASSRGQGNEQFF. The chain has TRBV12-3 or TRBV12-4 and TRBJ2-1; 9 nucleotides agree with TRBD1. Trimming at V came to 5 bases and at J to 6 bases, leaving 2 bases not matched to a gene. This CDR3 has 13 amino acids.

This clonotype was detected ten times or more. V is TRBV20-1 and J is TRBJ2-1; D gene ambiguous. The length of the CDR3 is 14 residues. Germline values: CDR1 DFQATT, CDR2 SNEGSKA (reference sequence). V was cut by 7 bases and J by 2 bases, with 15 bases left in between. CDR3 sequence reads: CSVLPTDPYNEQFF. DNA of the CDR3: TGCAGTGTATTACCGACCGATCCCTACAATGAGCAGTTCTTC.

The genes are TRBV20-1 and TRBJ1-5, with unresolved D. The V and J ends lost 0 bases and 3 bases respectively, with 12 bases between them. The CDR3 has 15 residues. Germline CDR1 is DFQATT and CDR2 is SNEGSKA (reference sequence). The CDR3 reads CSARDEASYNQPQHF. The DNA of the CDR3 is TGCAGTGCTAGAGATGAGGCGAGTTACAATCAGCCCCAGCATTTT.

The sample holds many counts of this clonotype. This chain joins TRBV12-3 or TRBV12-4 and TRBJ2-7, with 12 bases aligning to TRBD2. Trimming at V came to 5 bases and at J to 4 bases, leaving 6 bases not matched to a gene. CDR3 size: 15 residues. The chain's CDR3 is CASSPRGTSGYEQYF. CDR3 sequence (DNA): TGTGCCAGCAGTCCTCGGGGGACTAGCGGGTACGAGCAGTACTTC.

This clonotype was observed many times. The CDR3 here is CASSADRGFRTEAFF. The CDR3 DNA sequence: TGCGCCAGCAGCGCCGACAGGGGGTTTCGCACTGAAGCTTTCTTT. The V gene is TRBV5-1, the J gene TRBJ1-1; 9 bases align to TRBD1. The CDR3 has 15 residues. Germline loops: CDR1 SGHRS, CDR2 YFSETQ. With V trimmed by 4 bases and J by 4 bases, 8 bases remained unmatched.

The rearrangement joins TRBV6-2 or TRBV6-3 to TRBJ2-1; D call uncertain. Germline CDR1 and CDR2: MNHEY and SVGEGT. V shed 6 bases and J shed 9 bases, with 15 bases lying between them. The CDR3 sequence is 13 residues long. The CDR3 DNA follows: TGTGCCAGCAGGATTATTAGATTAAGTGAGCAGTTCTTC. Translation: CASRIIRLSEQFF.

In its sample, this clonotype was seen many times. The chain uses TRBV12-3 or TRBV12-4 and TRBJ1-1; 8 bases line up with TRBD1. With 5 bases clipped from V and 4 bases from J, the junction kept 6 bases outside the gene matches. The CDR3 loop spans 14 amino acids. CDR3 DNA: TGTGCCAGCAGTGTAACAGGGGGTATCACTGAAGCTTTCTTT. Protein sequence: CASSVTGGITEAFF.

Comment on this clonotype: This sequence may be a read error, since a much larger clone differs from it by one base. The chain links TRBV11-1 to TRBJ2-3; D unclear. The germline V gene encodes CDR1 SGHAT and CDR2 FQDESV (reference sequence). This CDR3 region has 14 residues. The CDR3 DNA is TGTACCAGCAGCTTAAGGCGGACCACAGATACGCAGTATTTT. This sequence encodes CTSSLRRTTDTQYF.

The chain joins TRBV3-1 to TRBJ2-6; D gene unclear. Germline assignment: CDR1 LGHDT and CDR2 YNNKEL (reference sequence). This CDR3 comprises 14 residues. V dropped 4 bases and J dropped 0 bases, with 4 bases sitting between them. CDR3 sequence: CASSLVSGANVLTF. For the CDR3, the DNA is TGTGCCAGCAGCCTAGTCTCTGGGGCCAACGTCCTGACTTTC.

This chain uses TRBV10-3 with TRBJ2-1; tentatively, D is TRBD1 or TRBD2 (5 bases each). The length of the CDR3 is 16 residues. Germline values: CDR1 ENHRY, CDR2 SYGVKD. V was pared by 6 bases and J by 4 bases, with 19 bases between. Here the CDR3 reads CAIRGTEGLTYNEQFF. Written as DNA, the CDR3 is TGTGCCATCAGGGGGACCGAAGGATTAACATACAATGAGCAGTTCTTC.

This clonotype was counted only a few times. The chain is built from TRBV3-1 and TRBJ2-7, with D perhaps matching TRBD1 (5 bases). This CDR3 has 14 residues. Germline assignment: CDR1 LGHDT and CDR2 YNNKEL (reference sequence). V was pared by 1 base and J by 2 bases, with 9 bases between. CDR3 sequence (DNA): TGTGCCAGCAGCCAAGCCGGCAGGGCCTACGAGCAGTACTTC. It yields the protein CASSQAGRAYEQYF.

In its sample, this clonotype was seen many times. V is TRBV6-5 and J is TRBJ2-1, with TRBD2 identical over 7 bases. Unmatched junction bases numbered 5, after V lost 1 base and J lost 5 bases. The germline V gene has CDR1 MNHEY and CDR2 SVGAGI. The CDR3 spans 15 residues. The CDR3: CASSYWLADNNEQFF. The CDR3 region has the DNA TGTGCCAGCAGTTACTGGCTAGCGGATAACAATGAGCAGTTCTTC.

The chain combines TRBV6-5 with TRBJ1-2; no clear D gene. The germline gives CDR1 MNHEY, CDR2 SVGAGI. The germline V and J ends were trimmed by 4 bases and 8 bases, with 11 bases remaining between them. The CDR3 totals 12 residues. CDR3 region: CASSSREPGYTF. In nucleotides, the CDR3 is TGTGCCAGCAGTTCCCGGGAACCCGGCTACACCTTC.

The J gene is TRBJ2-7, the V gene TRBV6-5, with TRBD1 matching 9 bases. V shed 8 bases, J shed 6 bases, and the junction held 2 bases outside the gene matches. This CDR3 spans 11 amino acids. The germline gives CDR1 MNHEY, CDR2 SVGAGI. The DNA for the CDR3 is TGTGCCAGCGGGACAGGGAGCGAGCAGTACTTC. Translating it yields CASGTGSEQYF.

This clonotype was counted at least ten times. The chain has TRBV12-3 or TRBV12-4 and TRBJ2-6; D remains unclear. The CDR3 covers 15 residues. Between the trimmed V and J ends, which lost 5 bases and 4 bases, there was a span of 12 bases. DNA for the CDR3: TGTGCCAGCAGTCTGGAACCGGCGGGGGCCAACGTCCTGACTTTC. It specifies CASSLEPAGANVLTF.

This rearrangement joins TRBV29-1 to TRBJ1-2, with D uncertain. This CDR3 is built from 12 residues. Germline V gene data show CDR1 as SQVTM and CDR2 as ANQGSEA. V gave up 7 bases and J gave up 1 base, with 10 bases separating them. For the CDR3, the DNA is TGCAGCGCAACACCCGATAACTATGGCTACACCTTC. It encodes CSATPDNYGYTF.

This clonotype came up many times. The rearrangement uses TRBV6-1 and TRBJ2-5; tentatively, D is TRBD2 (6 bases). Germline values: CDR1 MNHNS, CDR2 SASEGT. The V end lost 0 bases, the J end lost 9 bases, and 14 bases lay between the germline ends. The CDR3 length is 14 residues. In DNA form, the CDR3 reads TGTGCCAGCAGTGAAGCGGAGGGGCCCAGGGCCCAGTACTTC. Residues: CASSEAEGPRAQYF.